This is a list of T cell receptor beta chains from one sample in a study of T cells after yellow fever vaccination. TCRdb processed the 5' RACE reads anew with MiXCR; each CDR3 protein has one entry. The sample yields about 340,000 distinct CDR3 sequences, about 12% seen once. Sequences were derived from CD4+ T cells sorted from PBMCs, sampled 15 days after the yellow fever booster vaccination. The receptors here all came from a young man who received the YFV17D yellow fever vaccine. Each CDR3 is given with its conserved first and last residue. The listing skips clone size in some rows; elsewhere it reads once, few, many or a size class.

>few|TRBJ2-1|TRBV28
CASRVYNEQFF
>NA|TRBJ2-3|TRBV5-1
CASLQGSGARTDTQYF
>NA|TRBJ1-4|TRBV5-5
CASSSDTEDYNEKLFF
>NA|TRBJ2-1|TRBV20-1
CSAVDAGGSYNEQFF
>few|TRBJ1-5|TRBV20-1
CSAHGDYQPQHF
>many|TRBJ2-5|TRBV9
CASSVDPGLAGRETQYF
>few|TRBJ1-1|TRBV6-1
CASSEIEGATEAFF
>few|TRBJ2-5|TRBV6-2/TRBV6-3
CASSYSQVQETQYF
>many|TRBJ2-1|TRBV7-3
CASSLGQGGNEQFF
>NA|TRBJ2-4|TRBV20-1
CSALPGGTAKNIQYF
>few|TRBJ1-2|TRBV25-1
CASSEAGGANYGYTF
>few|TRBJ2-1|TRBV30
CALTGFDEQFF
>once|TRBJ2-7|TRBV6-5
CASSYSSATGSSYEQYF
>NA|TRBJ2-2|TRBV5-1
CASSFSADFTGELFF
>NA|TRBJ1-6|TRBV7-9
CASSFGRAYNSPLHF
>few|TRBJ1-1|TRBV6-2/TRBV6-3
CASRSTGYTEAFF
>NA|TRBJ2-5|TRBV7-3
CASSSGLAQETQYF
>few|TRBJ2-3|TRBV5-1
CASSLVGGSHDTQYF
>few|TRBJ2-3|TRBV10-3
CAISESKGQGTDTQYF
>few|TRBJ1-4|TRBV3-1
CASSPPWGVEKLFF
>few|TRBJ1-4|TRBV7-3
CASSRARGEKLFF
>few|TRBJ2-5|TRBV7-6
CASTPRLSRETQYF
>NA|TRBJ2-3|TRBV24-1
CATSDRRLAGGPADTQYF
>NA|TRBJ2-7|TRBV7-2
CASSSGLAGFTYEQYF
>NA|TRBJ2-3|TRBV25-1
CASSEPFGTFTDTQYF
>NA|TRBJ2-2|TRBV4-3
CASSPQDRGGELFF
>NA|TRBJ1-1|TRBV5-1
CASSPAPGQARVAFF
>few|TRBJ1-4|TRBV6-6
CASTFSGGREKLFF
>NA|TRBJ2-5|TRBV5-1
CASSLQGDRETQYF
>NA|TRBJ2-5|TRBV27
CATRAATGTKETQYF
>few|TRBJ2-1|TRBV28
CASSWSAGHNEQFF
>NA|TRBJ1-6|TRBV20-1
CSAKRQGNNSPLHF
>NA|TRBJ2-2|TRBV4-3
CASSLGTGPSNTGELFF